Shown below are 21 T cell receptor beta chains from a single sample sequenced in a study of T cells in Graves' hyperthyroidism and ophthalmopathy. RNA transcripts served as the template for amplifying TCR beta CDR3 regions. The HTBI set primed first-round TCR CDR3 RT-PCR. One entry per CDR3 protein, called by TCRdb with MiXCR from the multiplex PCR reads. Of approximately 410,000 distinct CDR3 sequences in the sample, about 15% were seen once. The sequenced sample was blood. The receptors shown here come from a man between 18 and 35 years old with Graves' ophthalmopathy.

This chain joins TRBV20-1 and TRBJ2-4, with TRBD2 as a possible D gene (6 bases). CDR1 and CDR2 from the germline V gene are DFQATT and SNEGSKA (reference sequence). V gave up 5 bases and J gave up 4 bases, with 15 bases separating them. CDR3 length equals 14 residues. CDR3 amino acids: CSAHLVGGKNIQYF. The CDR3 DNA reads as TGCAGTGCTCACTTGGTGGGGGGTAAAAACATTCAGTACTTC.

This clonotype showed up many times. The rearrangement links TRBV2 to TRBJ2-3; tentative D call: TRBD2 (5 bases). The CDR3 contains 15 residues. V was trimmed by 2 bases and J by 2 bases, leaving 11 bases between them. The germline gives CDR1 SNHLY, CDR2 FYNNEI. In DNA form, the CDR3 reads TGTGCCAGCAGTGAAAAAGCGGAGCTCACAGATACGCAGTATTTT. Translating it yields CASSEKAELTDTQYF.

DNA of the CDR3: TGTGCCAGCAGCCAAACTGCCCCTATTATGTGGGAAGGGAGCTATGGCTACACCTTC. Translating gives CASSQTAPIMWEGSYGYTF. V is TRBV3-1 and J is TRBJ1-2; D is unclear. In germline, CDR1 is LGHDT, CDR2 YNNKEL (reference sequence). This CDR3 has 19 amino acids. Trimming removed 2 bases at V and 4 bases at J, with 26 bases between.

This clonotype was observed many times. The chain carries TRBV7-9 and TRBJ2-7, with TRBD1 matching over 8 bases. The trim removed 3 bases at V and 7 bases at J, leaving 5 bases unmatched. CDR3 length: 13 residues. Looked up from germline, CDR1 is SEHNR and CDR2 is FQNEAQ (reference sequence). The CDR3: CASSFGRGLEQYF. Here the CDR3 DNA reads TGTGCCAGCAGCTTCGGCAGGGGGCTTGAGCAGTACTTC.

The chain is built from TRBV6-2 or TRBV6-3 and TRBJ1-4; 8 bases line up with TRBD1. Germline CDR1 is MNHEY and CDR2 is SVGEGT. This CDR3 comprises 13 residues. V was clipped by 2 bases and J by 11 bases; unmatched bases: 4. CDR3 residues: CASSYGGTGKLFF. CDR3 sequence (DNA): TGTGCCAGCAGTTACGGAGGGACAGGTAAACTGTTTTTT.

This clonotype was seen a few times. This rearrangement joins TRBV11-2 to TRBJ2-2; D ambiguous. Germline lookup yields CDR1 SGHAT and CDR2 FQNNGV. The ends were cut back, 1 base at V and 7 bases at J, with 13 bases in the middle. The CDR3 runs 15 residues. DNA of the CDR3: TGTGCCAGCAGCTTAGGAGTAAGGAAAGGCGGGGAGCTGTTTTTT. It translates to CASSLGVRKGGELFF.

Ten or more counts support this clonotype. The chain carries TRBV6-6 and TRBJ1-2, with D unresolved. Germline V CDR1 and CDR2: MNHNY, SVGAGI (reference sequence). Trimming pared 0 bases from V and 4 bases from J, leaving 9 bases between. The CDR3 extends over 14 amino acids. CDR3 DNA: TGTGCCAGCAGTTACTCCCGGGTGATCTATGGCTACACCTTC. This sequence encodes CASSYSRVIYGYTF.

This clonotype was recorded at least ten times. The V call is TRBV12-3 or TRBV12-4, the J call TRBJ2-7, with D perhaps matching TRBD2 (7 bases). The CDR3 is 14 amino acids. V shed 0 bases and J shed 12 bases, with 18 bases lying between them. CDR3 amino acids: CASSLAGTPKRGYF. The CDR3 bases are TGTGCCAGCAGTTTAGCGGGGACACCCAAGCGGGGGTACTTC.

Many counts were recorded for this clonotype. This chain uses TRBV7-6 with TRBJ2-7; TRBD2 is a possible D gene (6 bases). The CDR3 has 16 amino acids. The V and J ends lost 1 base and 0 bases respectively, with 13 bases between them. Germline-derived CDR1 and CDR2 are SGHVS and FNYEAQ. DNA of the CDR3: TGTGCCAGCAGCTTAGAGGTAGCGGACCTCTCCTACGAGCAGTACTTC. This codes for CASSLEVADLSYEQYF.

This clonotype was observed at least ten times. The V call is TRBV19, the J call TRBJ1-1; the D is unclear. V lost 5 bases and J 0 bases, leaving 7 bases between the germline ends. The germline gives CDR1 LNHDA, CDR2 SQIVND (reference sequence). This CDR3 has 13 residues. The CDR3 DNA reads TGTGCCAGTAGTTGGTACTTGAACACTGAAGCTTTCTTT. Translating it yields CASSWYLNTEAFF.

The CDR3 spells CSVEGSSGRYEQYF. The CDR3 nucleotides are TGCAGCGTTGAAGGTTCTAGCGGGAGATACGAGCAGTACTTC. The chain uses TRBV29-1 and TRBJ2-7, with TRBD2 identical over 10 bases. CDR3 length: 14 residues. Trimming cost V 1 base and J 4 bases; bases outside gene matches: 4. Germline CDR1 SQVTM, CDR2 ANQGSEA.

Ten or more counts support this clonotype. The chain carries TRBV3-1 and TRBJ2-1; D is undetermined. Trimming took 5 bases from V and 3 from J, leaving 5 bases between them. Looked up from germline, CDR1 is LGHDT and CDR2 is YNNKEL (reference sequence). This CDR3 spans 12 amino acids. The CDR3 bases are TGTGCCAGCAGCTGGAACTACAATGAGCAGTTCTTC. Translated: CASSWNYNEQFF.

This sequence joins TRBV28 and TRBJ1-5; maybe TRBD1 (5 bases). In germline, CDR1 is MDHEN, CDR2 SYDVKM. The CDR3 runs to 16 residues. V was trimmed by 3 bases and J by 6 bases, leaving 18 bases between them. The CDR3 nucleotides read TGTGCCAGCAGTTTCTGGCGGGACTCTCTCAGTCAGCCCCAGCATTTT. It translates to CASSFWRDSLSQPQHF. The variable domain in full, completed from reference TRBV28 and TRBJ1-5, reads DVKVTQSSRYLVKRTGEKVFLECVQDMDHENMFWYRQDPGLGLRLIYFSYDVKMKEKGDIPEGYSVSREKKERFSLILESASTNQTSMYLCASSFWRDSLSQPQHFGDGTRLSIL.

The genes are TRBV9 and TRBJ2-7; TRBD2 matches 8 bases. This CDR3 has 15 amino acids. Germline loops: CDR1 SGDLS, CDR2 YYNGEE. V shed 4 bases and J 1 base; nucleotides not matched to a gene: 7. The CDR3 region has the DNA TGTGCCAGCAGCCCGGGGGGGGACGGTTCCTACGAGCAGTACTTC. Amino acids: CASSPGGDGSYEQYF.

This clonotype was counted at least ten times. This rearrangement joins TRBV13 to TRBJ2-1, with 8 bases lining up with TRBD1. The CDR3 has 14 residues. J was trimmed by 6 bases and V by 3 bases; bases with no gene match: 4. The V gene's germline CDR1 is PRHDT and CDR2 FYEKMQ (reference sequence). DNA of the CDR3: TGTGCCAGCAGCTTTGGAACAGGGGGCAATGAGCAGTTCTTC. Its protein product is CASSFGTGGNEQFF.

The CDR3 DNA reads as TGTGCCAGCAGCGCCCTAGCGGGAGGACCTGTGGCCCTGGAGACCCAGTACTTC. Protein sequence: CASSALAGGPVALETQYF. The chain carries TRBV7-2 and TRBJ2-5, with 11 bases that match TRBD2. The CDR3 loop spans 18 amino acids. From germline, CDR1 is SGHTA and CDR2 FQGNSA. The ends lost 5 bases at V and 5 bases at J; junction bases unmatched: 16.

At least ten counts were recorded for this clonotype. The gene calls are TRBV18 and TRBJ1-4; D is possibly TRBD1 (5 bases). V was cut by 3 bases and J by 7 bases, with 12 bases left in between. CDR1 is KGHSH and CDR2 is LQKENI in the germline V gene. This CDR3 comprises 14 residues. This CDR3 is CASSPQGQSEKLFF. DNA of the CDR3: TGTGCCAGCTCACCTCAGGGTCAAAGTGAAAAACTGTTTTTT.

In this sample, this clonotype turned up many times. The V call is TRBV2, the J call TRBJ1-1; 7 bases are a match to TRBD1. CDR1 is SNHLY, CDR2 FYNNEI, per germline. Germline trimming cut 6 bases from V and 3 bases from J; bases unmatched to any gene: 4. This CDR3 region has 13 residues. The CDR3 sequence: CASSQTGYTEAFF. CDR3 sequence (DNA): TGTGCCAGCAGCCAGACAGGGTACACTGAAGCTTTCTTT.

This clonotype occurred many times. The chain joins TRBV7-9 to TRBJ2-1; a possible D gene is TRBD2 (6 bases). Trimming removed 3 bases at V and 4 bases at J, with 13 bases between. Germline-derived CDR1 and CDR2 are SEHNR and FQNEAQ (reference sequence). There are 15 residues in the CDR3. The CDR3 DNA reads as TGTGCCAGCAGCTTGGGACTCGGTCCTTACAATGAGCAGTTCTTC. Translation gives CASSLGLGPYNEQFF.

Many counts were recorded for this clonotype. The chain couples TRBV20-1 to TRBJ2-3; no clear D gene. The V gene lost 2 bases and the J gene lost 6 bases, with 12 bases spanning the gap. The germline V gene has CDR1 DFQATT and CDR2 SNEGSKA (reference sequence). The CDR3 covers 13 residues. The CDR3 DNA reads TGCAGTGCTAGAACAGCGAGGTTCGATACGCAGTATTTT. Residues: CSARTARFDTQYF.

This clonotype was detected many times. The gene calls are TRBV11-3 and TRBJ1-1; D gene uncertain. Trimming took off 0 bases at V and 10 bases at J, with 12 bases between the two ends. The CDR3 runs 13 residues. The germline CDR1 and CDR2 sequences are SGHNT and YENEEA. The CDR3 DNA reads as TGTGCCAGCAGCTTAGATAATCAGCGCCCAGCTTTCTTT. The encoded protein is CASSLDNQRPAFF.